This T cell receptor (beta chain) was sequenced during a study of shared clonotypes between healthy human individuals. Findings of the study overall: Lower generation probabilities were found for non-shared clonotypes than for those shared by all four donors.

This clone was recorded once. Its antigen is unknown. This CDR3 is built from 14 residues. Per the germline V gene, CDR1 is MGHRA and CDR2 is YSYEKL. TCRdb's copy holds only in-frame clones and misses some; the assay was immunoSEQ multiplex PCR. The sample contains hundreds of thousands of clones, 95% to 97% of which appear only once. Sequenced input: naive CD4+ T cells sorted from blood. Subset here: CD45RA+ positively selected. The chain recombines TRBV4-1 with TRBJ2-5; D perhaps matches TRBD2 (5 bases). With the DNA end fitting TRBJ2-7 better, the J assignment may be wrong. The receptor's source is a woman in her thirties in good health. CDR3 amino acids: CASSPLLVLYEQYF. CDR3 nucleotide sequence: TGCGCCAGCAGCCCACTACTAGTACTCTACGAGCAGTACTTC.